This passage covers 28 T cell receptor beta chains from one sample sequenced in a study of cytomegalovirus exposure and HLA in healthy donors. PCR used 60 Vbeta primers and 13 Jbeta primers. Measured with immunoSEQ multiplex PCR; TCRdb has only the in-frame clones, and not every one. The profile shows tens of thousands of clones, 81% of them singletons. Sequenced input: PBMCs. These receptors came from a man aged 50 or older in good health and CMV-seronegative.

CDR3 region: CASSLGAGAGVVSPLHF. CDR3 nucleotides: TGTGCCAGCAGCTTGGGGGCGGGTGCAGGGGTTGTTTCACCCCTCCACTTT. J is TRBJ1-6 and V is TRBV5-4, with D maybe TRBD1 (6 bases). The CDR3 runs to 17 residues. Per germline, CDR1 SGHNT and CDR2 YYREEE (reference sequence). V shed 0 bases and J shed 9 bases, with 19 bases lying between them.

This chain links TRBV19 with TRBJ2-2, with 9 nucleotides matching TRBD1. Germline V lookup: CDR1 LNHDA, CDR2 SQIVND (reference sequence). This CDR3 contains 15 residues. J gave up 3 bases and V 3 bases, and 2 bases lay outside the gene matches. The CDR3 DNA reads TGTGCCAGTAGTATGGACAGGGGATACACCGGGGAGCTGTTTTTT. Its translation is CASSMDRGYTGELFF.

CDR3 coding DNA: TGCAGCGTTGAAGATCAGGGGGATACCGACTATGGCTACACCTTC. As protein: CSVEDQGDTDYGYTF. V gene TRBV29-1 combines with J gene TRBJ1-2; TRBD1 matches 7 bases. With 0 bases clipped from V and 3 bases from J, the junction kept 7 bases outside the gene matches. The CDR3 extends over 15 amino acids. Germline assignment: CDR1 SQVTM and CDR2 ANQGSEA. The variable domain in full, with the rest retrieved from reference TRBV29-1 and TRBJ1-2, is SAVISQKPSRDICQRGTSLTIQCQVDSQVTMMFWYRQQPGQSLTLIATANQGSEATYESGFVIDKFPISRPNLTFSTLTVSNMSPEDSSIYLCSVEDQGDTDYGYTFGSGTRLTVV.

This sequence joins TRBV7-9 and TRBJ2-3, with D unresolved. Germline values: CDR1 SEHNR, CDR2 FQNEAQ (reference sequence). There are 13 residues in the CDR3. Trimming took off 5 bases at V and 7 bases at J, with 13 bases between the two ends. The CDR3 nucleotides read TGTGCCAGCAGCCGCGACACCACGTATACGCAGTATTTT. Protein sequence: CASSRDTTYTQYF.

The rearrangement links TRBV7-9 to TRBJ1-4, with D uncertain. The CDR3 loop spans 14 amino acids. V lost 3 bases and J lost 4, with 9 bases in between. Germline assignment: CDR1 SEHNR and CDR2 FQNEAQ (reference sequence). The CDR3 is CASSFVGSNEKLFF. The CDR3 nucleotides read TGTGCCAGCAGCTTCGTGGGCAGTAATGAAAAACTGTTTTTT.

V is TRBV27 and J is TRBJ2-1, with a possible D match to TRBD2 (6 bases). The CDR3 is made up of 13 amino acids. Germline CDR1 reads MNHEY; CDR2 reads SMNVEV (reference sequence). V lost 5 bases to trimming and J lost 9 bases, with 14 bases between them. CDR3 loop: CASSTGVLGEQFF. In DNA form, the CDR3 reads TGTGCCAGCAGTACGGGAGTATTGGGTGAGCAGTTCTTC.

This clone was recorded once. The genes are TRBV5-4 and TRBJ2-5, with TRBD1 matching 7 bases. Germline CDR1 SGHNT, CDR2 YYREEE (reference sequence). V lost 3 bases and J lost 3; bases outside the gene matches: 2. The CDR3 length is 13 residues. CDR3 region: CASSSGTEETQYF. In nucleotides, the CDR3 is TGTGCCAGCAGCTCAGGGACAGAAGAGACCCAGTACTTC.

This clone was seen a few times. The CDR3 DNA reads TGTGCCAGCAGCCAAGTTCGGCAGGACAAGCAGTACTTC. It codes for CASSQVRQDKQYF. The V gene is TRBV14, the J gene TRBJ2-7; D might be TRBD1 (5 bases). The CDR3 runs to 13 residues. Germline values: CDR1 SGHDN, CDR2 FVKESK. V lost 1 base, J lost 8 bases, and 12 bases lay in between.

The CDR3 region is CASSHNPGLAGVLTYEQYF. For the CDR3, the DNA is TGTGCCAGTAGTCATAACCCGGGACTAGCGGGAGTTCTGACCTACGAGCAGTACTTC. The chain is built from TRBV19 and TRBJ2-7, with 14 bases that match TRBD2. Germline V lookup: CDR1 LNHDA, CDR2 SQIVND (reference sequence). V lost 5 bases and J lost 2; bases outside the gene matches: 14. The CDR3 contains 19 residues. The full variable domain, rest sourced from reference TRBV19 and TRBJ2-7, is DGGITQSPKYLFRKEGQNVTLSCEQNLNHDAMYWYRQDPGQGLRLIYYSQIVNDFQKGDIAEGYSVSREKKESFPLTVTSAQKNPTAFYLCASSHNPGLAGVLTYEQYFGPGTRLTVT.

The CDR3 spells CASSHLGGIAGSYNEQFF. The DNA for the CDR3 is TGTGCCAGCAGCCATCTGGGAGGAATAGCGGGGAGCTACAATGAGCAGTTCTTC. This chain uses TRBV7-3 with TRBJ2-1; TRBD2 matches at 8 bases. This CDR3 spans 18 amino acids. The J segment lost 3 bases and the V segment lost 5 bases, leaving 15 bases of the junction unmatched. Per the germline V gene, CDR1 is SGHTA and CDR2 is FQGTGA.

The rearrangement uses TRBV28 and TRBJ1-1; no firm D call. V shed 0 bases and J shed 1 base, with 6 bases lying between them. CDR1 and CDR2 (germline): MDHEN, SYDVKM. CDR3 length: 14 amino acids. CDR3 protein: CASSLWTRNTEAFF. DNA for the CDR3: TGTGCCAGCAGTTTATGGACACGGAACACTGAAGCTTTCTTT.

The V and J genes are TRBV23-1 and TRBJ2-3; 7 bases fit TRBD2. TRBV23-1 is an ORF, and what it does is uncertain. Trimming cost V 4 bases and J 9 bases; bases outside gene matches: 16. The length of the CDR3 is 16 residues. CDR3 residues: CASSPMGQGVGGTQYF. The CDR3 DNA is TGCGCCAGCAGTCCCATGGGTCAGGGTGTGGGGGGGACGCAGTATTTT.

The chain uses TRBV11-2 and TRBJ2-1; 8 bases are a match to TRBD1. CDR1 is SGHAT, CDR2 FQNNGV, per germline. The junction had 3 bases not matched to a gene; V was cut back by 4 bases and J by 1 base. The CDR3 has 15 amino acids. The CDR3 DNA reads TGTGCCAGCAGCTCAACAGGGGGATCCTACAATGAGCAGTTCTTC. It codes for CASSSTGGSYNEQFF.

The rearrangement joins TRBV6-6 to TRBJ1-2; 8 nucleotides match TRBD1. The length of the CDR3 is 14 residues. Trimming cost V 4 bases and J 5 bases; bases outside gene matches: 6. Germline loops: CDR1 MNHNY, CDR2 SVGAGI (reference sequence). The CDR3 bases are TGTGCCAGCAGTTTGGGAAGGGACAGGTATGGCTACACCTTC. Protein: CASSLGRDRYGYTF.

The V call is TRBV6-5, the J call TRBJ1-1; TRBD1 is a possible D gene (5 bases). Germline values: CDR1 MNHEY, CDR2 SVGAGI. The CDR3 runs to 13 residues. With 6 bases removed from V and 4 bases from J, the gap between germline ends came to 12 bases. CDR3: CASSPRGGTEAFF. The CDR3 DNA sequence: TGTGCCAGCAGCCCCCGCGGGGGCACTGAAGCTTTCTTT.

The gene calls are TRBV9 and TRBJ2-7, with 12 positions matching TRBD2. The CDR3 sequence is 15 residues long. The germline CDR1 and CDR2 sequences are SGDLS and YYNGEE. V lost 4 bases to trimming and J lost 1 base; unmatched junction nucleotides: 3. CDR3 region: CASSPTSGSSYEQYF. CDR3 nucleotide sequence: TGTGCCAGCAGCCCGACTAGCGGGAGTTCCTACGAGCAGTACTTC.

The table lists this clone with a count of one. The chain is built from TRBV7-8 and TRBJ1-1; a possible D gene is TRBD1 (5 bases). The CDR3 length is 15 residues. Between the trimmed V and J ends, which lost 4 bases and 4 bases, there was a span of 16 bases. The germline CDR1 and CDR2 sequences are SGHVS and FQNEAQ. In nucleotides, the CDR3 is TGTGCCAGCAGCTATACGGACACCCGAAGCACTGAAGCTTTCTTT. Protein sequence: CASSYTDTRSTEAFF.

The genes are TRBV7-2 and TRBJ2-7; D is uncertain. The CDR3 runs 12 residues. The V end lost 1 base, the J end lost 6 bases, and 7 bases lay between the germline ends. CDR1 is SGHTA and CDR2 is FQGNSA in the germline V gene. The CDR3 is CASSLDWFEQYF. The CDR3 DNA is TGTGCCAGCAGCTTAGACTGGTTCGAGCAGTACTTC.

The chain recombines TRBV7-2 with TRBJ2-7; weak D call: TRBD2 (6 bases). The CDR3 totals 19 residues. V was cut by 1 base and J by 0 bases, with 22 bases left in between. In germline, CDR1 is SGHTA, CDR2 FQGNSA. DNA for the CDR3: TGTGCCAGCAGCTTAGTTATGAGTTACAAGGCGGGGCACTCCTACGAGCAGTACTTC. Protein: CASSLVMSYKAGHSYEQYF.

The chain employs TRBV30 and TRBJ2-1, with TRBD2 matching over 13 bases. The CDR3 covers 13 residues. V gave up 7 bases and J gave up 12 bases; unmatched junction bases: 9. Germline V CDR1 and CDR2: GTSNPN, SVGIG (reference sequence). This CDR3 is CALLTSGGAGQFF. The CDR3 DNA sequence: TGTGCCTTACTAACTAGCGGGGGGGCCGGGCAGTTCTTC.

This clone was seen more than once but under ten times. Sequence at one end of the junction differs from germline and may be a read error. The CDR3 DNA is TGTTCCAGCAGCTTAGGCCAGGCTGGAAACACCATATATTTT. It encodes CSSSLGQAGNTIYF. This chain connects TRBV7-9 to TRBJ1-3; D not resolved. The CDR3 contains 14 residues. Germline CDR1 is SEHNR and CDR2 is FQNEAQ (reference sequence). The full variable domain, rest sourced from reference TRBV7-9 and TRBJ1-3, is DTGVSQNPRHKITKRGQNVTFRCDPISEHNRLYWYRQTLGQGPEFLTYFQNEAQLEKSRLLSDRFSAERPKGSFSTLEIQRTEQGDSAMYLCSSSLGQAGNTIYFGEGSWLTVV.

This chain links TRBV6-6 with TRBJ2-3; D call uncertain. Germline assignment: CDR1 MNHNY and CDR2 SVGAGI (reference sequence). This CDR3 region has 15 residues. Deletions cut 4 bases from V and 0 bases from J, with 11 bases between. CDR3 bases: TGTGCCAGCAGTTCCCGGAGCACTAGCACAGATACGCAGTATTTT. Translated: CASSSRSTSTDTQYF.

The chain links TRBV28 to TRBJ1-2, with TRBD1 as a possible D gene (5 bases). Trimming shortened V by 6 bases and J by 5 bases, and 10 bases separated the two germline ends. The CDR3 covers 12 residues. Germline V CDR1 and CDR2: MDHEN, SYDVKM. The CDR3 bases are TGTGCCAGCAGACCCGGGGGGTATGGCTACACCTTC. Protein product: CASRPGGYGYTF.

The chain links TRBV7-9 to TRBJ1-2; D unresolved. Looked up from germline, CDR1 is SEHNR and CDR2 is FQNEAQ (reference sequence). V was shortened by 4 bases and J by 7 bases, with 16 bases between the two germline ends. The CDR3 is made up of 14 amino acids. This chain's CDR3 is CASSSIGRMIGYTF. CDR3 nucleotides: TGTGCCAGCAGCTCCATAGGGAGAATGATTGGCTACACCTTC.

V usage is TRBV2 and J usage is TRBJ2-7; weak D call: TRBD2 (6 bases). Between the trimmed V and J ends, which lost 3 bases and 3 bases, there was a span of 12 bases. The germline CDR1 and CDR2 sequences are SNHLY and FYNNEI. The CDR3 spans 14 residues. DNA of the CDR3: TGTGCCAGCAGTGAGGAGGGCAGTTACTACGAGCAGTACTTC. Translation: CASSEEGSYYEQYF. The whole variable domain, remainder taken from reference TRBV2 and TRBJ2-7, is EPEVTQTPSHQVTQMGQEVILRCVPISNHLYFYWYRQILGQKVEFLVSFYNNEISEKSEIFDDQFSVERPDGSNFTLKIRSTKLEDSAMYFCASSEEGSYYEQYFGPGTRLTVT.

As to this clone: The germline gene is not matched at one end of the junction; a read error may be the cause. The chain recombines TRBV7-9 with TRBJ1-2, with D possibly being TRBD1 (6 bases). The CDR3 loop spans 12 amino acids. The germline CDR1 and CDR2 sequences are SEHNR and FQNEAQ (reference sequence). The CDR3 DNA reads TGTTCCAGCACTCCAGGGGCGAATGGCTACACCTTC. Translated, it gives CSSTPGANGYTF.

This clone occurred once. The chain carries TRBV11-2 and TRBJ2-2, with TRBD2 identical over 11 bases. Trimming at V came to 5 bases and at J to 7 bases, leaving 6 bases not matched to a gene. Per the germline V gene, CDR1 is SGHAT and CDR2 is FQNNGV. CDR3 length equals 15 residues. The CDR3 region is CASSRTSGRIGELFF. Here the CDR3 DNA reads TGTGCCAGCAGCCGCACTAGCGGGAGAATCGGGGAGCTGTTTTTT.

The V call is TRBV28, the J call TRBJ2-7, with 10 bases fitting TRBD2. In germline, CDR1 is MDHEN, CDR2 SYDVKM. The CDR3 has 15 residues. Trimming cost V 5 bases and J 3 bases; bases outside gene matches: 7. CDR3 protein: CASSPAGLAVYEQYF. The CDR3 DNA reads TGTGCCAGCAGTCCTGCCGGACTAGCGGTCTACGAGCAGTACTTC.